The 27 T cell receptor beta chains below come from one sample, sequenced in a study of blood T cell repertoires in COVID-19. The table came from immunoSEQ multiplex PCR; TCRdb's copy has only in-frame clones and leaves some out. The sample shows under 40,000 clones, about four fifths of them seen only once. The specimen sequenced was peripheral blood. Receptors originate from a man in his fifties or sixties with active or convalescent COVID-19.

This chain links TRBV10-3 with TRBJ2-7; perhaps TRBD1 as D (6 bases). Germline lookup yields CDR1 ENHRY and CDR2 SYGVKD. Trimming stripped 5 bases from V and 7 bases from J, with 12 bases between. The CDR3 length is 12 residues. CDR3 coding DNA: TGTGCCATCAGTCCTGACAGGTGGGAGCAGTACTTC. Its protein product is CAISPDRWEQYF.

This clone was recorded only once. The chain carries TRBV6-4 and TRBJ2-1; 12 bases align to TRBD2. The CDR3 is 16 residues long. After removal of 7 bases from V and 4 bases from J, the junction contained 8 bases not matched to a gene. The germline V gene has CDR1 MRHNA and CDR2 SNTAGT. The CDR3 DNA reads TGTGCCAGCAACCAGACTAGCGGGGGCCGATACAATGAGCAGTTCTTC. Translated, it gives CASNQTSGGRYNEQFF.

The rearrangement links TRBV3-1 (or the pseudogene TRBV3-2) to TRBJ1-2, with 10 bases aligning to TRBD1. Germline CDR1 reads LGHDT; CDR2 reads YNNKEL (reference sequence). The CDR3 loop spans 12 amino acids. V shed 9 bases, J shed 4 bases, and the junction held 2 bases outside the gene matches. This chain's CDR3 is CASGQGGYGYTF. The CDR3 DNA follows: TGTGCCAGTGGACAGGGGGGCTATGGCTACACCTTC.

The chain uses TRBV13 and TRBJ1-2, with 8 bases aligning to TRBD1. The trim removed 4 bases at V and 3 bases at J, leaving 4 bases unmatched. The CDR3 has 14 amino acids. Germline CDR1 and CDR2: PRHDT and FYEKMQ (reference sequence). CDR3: CASSSQTGDYGYTF. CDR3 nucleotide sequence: TGTGCCAGCAGCTCCCAGACAGGGGACTATGGCTACACCTTC.

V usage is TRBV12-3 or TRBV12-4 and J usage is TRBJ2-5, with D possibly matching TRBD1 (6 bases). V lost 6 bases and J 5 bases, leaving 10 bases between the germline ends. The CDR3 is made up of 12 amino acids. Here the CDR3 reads CASSRTDETQYF. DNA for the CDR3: TGTGCCAGCAGCCGGACAGACGAGACCCAGTACTTC.

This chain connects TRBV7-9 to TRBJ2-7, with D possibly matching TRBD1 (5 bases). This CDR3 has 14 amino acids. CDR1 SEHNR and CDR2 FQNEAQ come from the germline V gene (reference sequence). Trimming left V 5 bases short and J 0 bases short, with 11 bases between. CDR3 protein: CASSIGALSYEQYF. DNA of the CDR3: TGTGCCAGCAGCATAGGGGCCCTCTCCTACGAGCAGTACTTC.

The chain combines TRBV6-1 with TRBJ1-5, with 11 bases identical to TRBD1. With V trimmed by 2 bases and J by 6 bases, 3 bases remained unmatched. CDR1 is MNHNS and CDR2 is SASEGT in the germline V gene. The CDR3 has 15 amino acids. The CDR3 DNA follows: TGTGCCAGCAGTGAAACTGGGACAGGGGGTCAGCCCCAGCATTTT. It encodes CASSETGTGGQPQHF.

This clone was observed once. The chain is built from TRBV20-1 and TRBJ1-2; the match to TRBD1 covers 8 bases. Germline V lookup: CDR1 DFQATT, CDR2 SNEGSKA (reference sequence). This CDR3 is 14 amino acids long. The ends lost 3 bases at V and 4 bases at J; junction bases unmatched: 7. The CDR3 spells CSASHSGGIYGYTF. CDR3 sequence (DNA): TGCAGTGCTAGTCATTCAGGGGGCATCTATGGCTACACCTTC.

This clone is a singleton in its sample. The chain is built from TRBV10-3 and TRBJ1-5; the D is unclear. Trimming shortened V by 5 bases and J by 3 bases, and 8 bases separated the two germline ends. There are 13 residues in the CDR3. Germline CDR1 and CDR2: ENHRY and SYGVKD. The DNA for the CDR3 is TGTGCCATCAGTCCCGACAACAATCAGCCCCAGCATTTT. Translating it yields CAISPDNNQPQHF.

The CDR3 DNA is TGTGCCAGTAGTATCCCGACAGGGGGCTACAATGAGCAGTTCTTC. This sequence encodes CASSIPTGGYNEQFF. The chain uses TRBV19 and TRBJ2-1; 9 bases agree with TRBD1. Germline CDR1 LNHDA, CDR2 SQIVND (reference sequence). V lost 3 bases to trimming and J lost 3 bases; unmatched junction nucleotides: 3. CDR3 length: 15 amino acids.

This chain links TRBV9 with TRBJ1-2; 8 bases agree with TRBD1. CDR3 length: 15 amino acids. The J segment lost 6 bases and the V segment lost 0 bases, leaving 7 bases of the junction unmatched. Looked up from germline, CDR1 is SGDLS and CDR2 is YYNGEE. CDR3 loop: CASSVAQGAADGYTF. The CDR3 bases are TGTGCCAGCAGCGTAGCCCAGGGGGCGGCTGATGGCTACACCTTC.

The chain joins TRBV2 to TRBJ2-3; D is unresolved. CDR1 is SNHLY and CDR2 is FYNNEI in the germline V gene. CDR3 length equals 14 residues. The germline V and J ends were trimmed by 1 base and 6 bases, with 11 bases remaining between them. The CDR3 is CASSEGSSVDTQYF. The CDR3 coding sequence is TGTGCCAGCAGTGAAGGTAGCTCCGTGGATACGCAGTATTTT. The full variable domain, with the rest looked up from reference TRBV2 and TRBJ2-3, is EPEVTQTPSHQVTQMGQEVILRCVPISNHLYFYWYRQILGQKVEFLVSFYNNEISEKSEIFDDQFSVERPDGSNFTLKIRSTKLEDSAMYFCASSEGSSVDTQYFGPGTRLTVL.

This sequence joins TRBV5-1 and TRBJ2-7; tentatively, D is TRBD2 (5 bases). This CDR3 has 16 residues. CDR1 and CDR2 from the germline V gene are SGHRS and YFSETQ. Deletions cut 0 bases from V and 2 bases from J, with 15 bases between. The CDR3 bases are TGCGCCAGCAGCTTGGGCCGGGATACGGAACCCTACGAGCAGTACTTC. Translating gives CASSLGRDTEPYEQYF. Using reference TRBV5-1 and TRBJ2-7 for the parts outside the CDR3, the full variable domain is KAGVTQTPRYLIKTRGQQVTLSCSPISGHRSVSWYQQTPGQGLQFLFEYFSETQRNKGNFPGRFSGRQFSNSRSEMNVSTLELGDSALYLCASSLGRDTEPYEQYFGPGTRLTVT.

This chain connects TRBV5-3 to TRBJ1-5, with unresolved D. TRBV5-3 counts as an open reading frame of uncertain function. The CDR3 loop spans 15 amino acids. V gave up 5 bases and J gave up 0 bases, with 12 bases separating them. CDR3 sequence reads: CARRLFSYSNQPQHF. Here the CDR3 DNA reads TGTGCCAGAAGACTGTTTTCGTATAGCAATCAGCCCCAGCATTTT.

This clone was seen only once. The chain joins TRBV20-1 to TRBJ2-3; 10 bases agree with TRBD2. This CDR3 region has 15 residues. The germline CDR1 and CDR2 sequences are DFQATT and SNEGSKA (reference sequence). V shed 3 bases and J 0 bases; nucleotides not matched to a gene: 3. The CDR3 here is CSASSSGGSTDTQYF. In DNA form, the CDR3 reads TGCAGTGCTAGTTCTAGCGGGGGAAGCACAGATACGCAGTATTTT.

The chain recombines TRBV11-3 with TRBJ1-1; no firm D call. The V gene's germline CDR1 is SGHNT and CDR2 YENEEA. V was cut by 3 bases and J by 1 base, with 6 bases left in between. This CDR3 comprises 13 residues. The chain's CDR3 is CASSFTENTEAFF. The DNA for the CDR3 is TGTGCCAGCAGCTTTACAGAGAACACTGAAGCTTTCTTT.

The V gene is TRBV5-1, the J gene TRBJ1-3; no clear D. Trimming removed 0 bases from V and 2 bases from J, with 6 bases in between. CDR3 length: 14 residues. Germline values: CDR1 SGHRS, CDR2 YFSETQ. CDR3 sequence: CASSLDRPGNTIYF. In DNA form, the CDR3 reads TGCGCCAGCAGCTTGGACAGACCTGGAAACACCATATATTTT.

CDR3 DNA sequence: TGTGCCAGCAGCCTTTTCGGCAATGAGCAGTTCTTC. It encodes CASSLFGNEQFF. The genes are TRBV3-1 (or the pseudogene TRBV3-2) and TRBJ2-1; D is undetermined. CDR1 LGHDT and CDR2 YNNKEL come from the germline V gene (reference sequence). Between the trimmed V and J ends, which lost 4 bases and 6 bases, there was a span of 7 bases. The CDR3 length is 12 residues.

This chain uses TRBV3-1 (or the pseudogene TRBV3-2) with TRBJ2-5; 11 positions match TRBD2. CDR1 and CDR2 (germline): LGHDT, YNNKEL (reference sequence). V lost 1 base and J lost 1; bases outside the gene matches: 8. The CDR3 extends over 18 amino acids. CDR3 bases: TGTGCCAGCAGCCAAGGGCTAGCGGGGGGCGGGTTCCAAGAGACCCAGTACTTC. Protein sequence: CASSQGLAGGGFQETQYF.

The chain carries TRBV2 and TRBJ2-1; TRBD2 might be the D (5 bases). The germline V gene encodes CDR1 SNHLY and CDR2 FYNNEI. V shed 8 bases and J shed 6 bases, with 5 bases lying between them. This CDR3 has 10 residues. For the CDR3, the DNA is TGTGCCAGCGAGGGCAATGAGCAGTTCTTC. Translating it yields CASEGNEQFF.

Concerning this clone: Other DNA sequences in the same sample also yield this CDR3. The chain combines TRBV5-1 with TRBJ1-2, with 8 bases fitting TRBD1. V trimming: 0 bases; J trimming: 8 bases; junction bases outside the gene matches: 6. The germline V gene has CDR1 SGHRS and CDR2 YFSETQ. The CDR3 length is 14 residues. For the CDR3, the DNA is TGCGCCAGCAGCTTGGCCGGGACAGGTGGGGGCTACACCTTC. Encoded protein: CASSLAGTGGGYTF.

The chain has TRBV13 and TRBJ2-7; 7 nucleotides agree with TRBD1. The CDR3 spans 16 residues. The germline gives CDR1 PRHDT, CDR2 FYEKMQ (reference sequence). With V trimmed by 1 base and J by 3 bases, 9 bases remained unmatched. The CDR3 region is CASSLARTGLNYEQYF. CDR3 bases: TGTGCCAGCAGCTTAGCACGGACAGGCCTAAACTACGAGCAGTACTTC.

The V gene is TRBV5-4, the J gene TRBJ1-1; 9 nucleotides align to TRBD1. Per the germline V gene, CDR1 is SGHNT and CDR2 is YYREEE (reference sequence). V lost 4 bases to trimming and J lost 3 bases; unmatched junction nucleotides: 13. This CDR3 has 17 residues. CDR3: CASSRTGGELLDTEAFF. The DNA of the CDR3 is TGTGCCAGCAGCAGAACAGGGGGCGAATTGCTCGACACTGAAGCTTTCTTT.

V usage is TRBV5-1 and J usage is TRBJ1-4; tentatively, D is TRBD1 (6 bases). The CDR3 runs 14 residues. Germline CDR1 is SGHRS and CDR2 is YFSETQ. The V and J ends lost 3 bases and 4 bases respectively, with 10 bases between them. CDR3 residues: CASSSGHFNEKLFF. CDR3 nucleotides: TGCGCCAGCAGCTCGGGACACTTTAATGAAAAACTGTTTTTT. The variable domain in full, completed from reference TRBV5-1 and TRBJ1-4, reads KAGVTQTPRYLIKTRGQQVTLSCSPISGHRSVSWYQQTPGQGLQFLFEYFSETQRNKGNFPGRFSGRQFSNSRSEMNVSTLELGDSALYLCASSSGHFNEKLFFGSGTQLSVL.

CDR3 nucleotide sequence: TGTGCCAGCAGTGGTCCAGGGAAGTCACTCGATACGCAGTATTTT. Translating gives CASSGPGKSLDTQYF. The chain has TRBV2 and TRBJ2-3, with a tentative D call TRBD1 (5 bases). Trimming removed 4 bases from V and 6 bases from J, with 17 bases in between. The germline V gene has CDR1 SNHLY and CDR2 FYNNEI. This CDR3 has 15 residues.

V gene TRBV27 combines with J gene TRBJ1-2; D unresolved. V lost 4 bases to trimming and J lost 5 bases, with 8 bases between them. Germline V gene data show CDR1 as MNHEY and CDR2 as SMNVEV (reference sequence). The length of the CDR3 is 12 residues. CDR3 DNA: TGTGCCAGCAGTTCGGCGGGGTATGGCTACACCTTC. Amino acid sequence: CASSSAGYGYTF.

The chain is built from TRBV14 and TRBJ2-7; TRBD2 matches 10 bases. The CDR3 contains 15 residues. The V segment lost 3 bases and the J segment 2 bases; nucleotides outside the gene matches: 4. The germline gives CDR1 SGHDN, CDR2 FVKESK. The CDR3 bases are TGTGCCAGCAGCCACACTAGCGGGGCGCCCTACGAGCAGTACTTC. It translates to CASSHTSGAPYEQYF. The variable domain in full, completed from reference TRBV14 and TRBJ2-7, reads EAGVTQFPSHSVIEKGQTVTLRCDPISGHDNLYWYRRVMGKEIKFLLHFVKESKQDESGMPNNRFLAERTGGTYSTLKVQPAELEDSGVYFCASSHTSGAPYEQYFGPGTRLTVT.